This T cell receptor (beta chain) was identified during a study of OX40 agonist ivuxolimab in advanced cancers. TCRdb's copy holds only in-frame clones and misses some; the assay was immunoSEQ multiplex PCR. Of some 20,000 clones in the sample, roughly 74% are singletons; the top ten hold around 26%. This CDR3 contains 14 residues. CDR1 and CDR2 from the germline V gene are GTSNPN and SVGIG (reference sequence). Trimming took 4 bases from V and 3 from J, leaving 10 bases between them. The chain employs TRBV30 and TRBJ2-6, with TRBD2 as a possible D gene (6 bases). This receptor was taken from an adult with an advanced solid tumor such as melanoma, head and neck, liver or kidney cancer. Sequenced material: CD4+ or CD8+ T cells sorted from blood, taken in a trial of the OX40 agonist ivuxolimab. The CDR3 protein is CAWTGGSGANVLTF. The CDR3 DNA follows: TGTGCCTGGACTGGGGGGAGTGGGGCCAACGTCCTGACTTTC.